These 24 T cell receptor beta chains came from one sample sequenced in a study of beta chain features in type 1 diabetes. Findings of the study overall: All four CD4+ subsets of Type 1 diabetes patients contained TCRB CDR3s that were moderately but significantly shorter.

Expressed TCRB transcripts got sequenced, as all isolated RNA was reverse transcribed. Some clones are missing from TCRdb's copy, which holds only in-frame ones; the method was immunoSEQ multiplex PCR. The sample consists of about 650,000 clones, around 12% of them appearing once. No antigen is known for these receptors. The sequenced sample was naive CD4+ T cells from blood. These receptors all come from a young man with type 1 diabetes.

This clone turned up a few times. The chain links TRBV2 to TRBJ2-5; 8 bases are shared with TRBD2. V shed 6 bases, J shed 1 base, and the junction held 7 bases outside the gene matches. The CDR3 length is 15 residues. Looked up from germline, CDR1 is SNHLY and CDR2 is FYNNEI. CDR3 DNA: TGTGCCAGCAGCTGGAGCGGGGGCCCCCAAGAGACCCAGTACTTC. Its translation: CASSWSGGPQETQYF.

This chain joins TRBV18 and TRBJ1-1, with TRBD1 as a possible D gene (5 bases). The germline V and J ends were trimmed by 0 bases and 1 base, with 12 bases remaining between them. Germline CDR1 reads KGHSH; CDR2 reads LQKENI. The CDR3 totals 16 residues. DNA of the CDR3: TGTGCCAGCTCACCACCCCGAGGGCAGGGGAACACTGAAGCTTTCTTT. Encoded protein: CASSPPRGQGNTEAFF.

This clone was found a few times. This sequence joins TRBV19 and TRBJ2-2; D possibly uses TRBD1 or TRBD2 (5 bases each). The germline gives CDR1 LNHDA, CDR2 SQIVND (reference sequence). V lost 3 bases, J lost 1 base, and 9 bases lay in between. The CDR3 loop spans 15 amino acids. The CDR3 DNA sequence: TGTGCCAGTAGTATTGAGGGGTGGAACACCGGGGAGCTGTTTTTT. Protein sequence: CASSIEGWNTGELFF.

This clone showed up just a few times. The genes are TRBV20-1 and TRBJ1-4; no clear D. This CDR3 spans 11 amino acids. Trimming removed 6 bases from V and 8 bases from J, with 10 bases in between. Germline V gene sequence: CDR1 DFQATT, CDR2 SNEGSKA (reference sequence). CDR3 sequence reads: CSAQTGEKLFF. CDR3 DNA sequence: TGCAGTGCGCAGACCGGAGAAAAACTGTTTTTT.

This clone was detected a few times. The rearrangement uses TRBV27 and TRBJ1-1, with 7 positions matching TRBD1. CDR3 length: 15 amino acids. V shed 8 bases and J 1 base; nucleotides not matched to a gene: 10. Germline V gene sequence: CDR1 MNHEY, CDR2 SMNVEV (reference sequence). The CDR3 region is CASLRRQGSNTEAFF. CDR3 DNA: TGTGCCAGCCTGCGGAGACAGGGCTCGAACACTGAAGCTTTCTTT.

In its sample, this clone was seen a few times. The chain is built from TRBV7-9 and TRBJ1-6, with 9 bases aligning to TRBD1. The CDR3 loop spans 17 amino acids. V trimming: 2 bases; J trimming: 8 bases; junction bases outside the gene matches: 10. Germline assignment: CDR1 SEHNR and CDR2 FQNEAQ (reference sequence). CDR3 sequence: CASSLRPGQGIDSPLHF. CDR3 sequence (DNA): TGTGCCAGCAGCTTAAGACCGGGACAGGGAATTGATTCACCCCTCCACTTT.

DNA for the CDR3: TGTGCCAGCAGTTATTCTAGGTTAATCACTGAAGCTTTCTTT. This sequence encodes CASSYSRLITEAFF. V usage is TRBV6-5 and J usage is TRBJ1-1; D unresolved. V lost 3 bases, J lost 4 bases, and 12 bases lay in between. This CDR3 has 14 residues. CDR1 and CDR2 from the germline V gene are MNHEY and SVGAGI.

V gene TRBV6-6 combines with J gene TRBJ2-6; D is unclear. The CDR3 totals 13 residues. CDR1 MNHNY and CDR2 SVGAGI come from the germline V gene (reference sequence). Trimming took off 7 bases at V and 0 bases at J, with 4 bases between the two ends. In nucleotides, the CDR3 is TGTGCCAGCAAAGGCTCTGGGGCCAACGTCCTGACTTTC. This gives the protein CASKGSGANVLTF.

This clone has just a few counts. J is TRBJ2-7 and V is TRBV7-9; maybe TRBD1 (5 bases). Germline lookup yields CDR1 SEHNR and CDR2 FQNEAQ (reference sequence). The CDR3 is made up of 15 amino acids. Trimming pared 5 bases from V and 3 bases from J, leaving 17 bases between. The CDR3 DNA reads TGTGCCAGCAGCAACCAGCGACAGAGTTTCTACGAGCAGTACTTC. As protein: CASSNQRQSFYEQYF. The whole variable domain, filled in from reference TRBV7-9 and TRBJ2-7, reads DTGVSQNPRHKITKRGQNVTFRCDPISEHNRLYWYRQTLGQGPEFLTYFQNEAQLEKSRLLSDRFSAERPKGSFSTLEIQRTEQGDSAMYLCASSNQRQSFYEQYFGPGTRLTVT.

This clone has more than one count but fewer than ten. The J gene is TRBJ1-6, the V gene TRBV14, with D unresolved. This CDR3 contains 13 residues. V lost 2 bases to trimming and J lost 8 bases, with 7 bases between them. Germline lookup yields CDR1 SGHDN and CDR2 FVKESK. The CDR3 here is CASSQFEYSPLHF. The CDR3 DNA sequence: TGTGCCAGCAGCCAATTCGAGTATTCACCCCTCCACTTT.

This chain joins TRBV4-3 and TRBJ1-6; TRBD1 matches 7 bases. V was pared by 4 bases and J by 4 bases, with 4 bases of the junction left unmatched. CDR1 and CDR2 (germline): LGHNA, YSLEER. This CDR3 comprises 15 residues. The CDR3 nucleotides are TGCGCCAGCAGCCCTAAGACAGGGTATAATTCACCCCTCCACTTT. Amino acid sequence: CASSPKTGYNSPLHF.

This clone occurred a few times. The rearrangement links TRBV27 to TRBJ1-2, with 9 bases fitting TRBD1. The CDR3 is 15 residues long. Germline-derived CDR1 and CDR2 are MNHEY and SMNVEV (reference sequence). The ends lost 0 bases at V and 6 bases at J; junction bases unmatched: 5. DNA for the CDR3: TGTGCCAGCAGTTTATCTAGGGACAGGGACGATGGCTACACCTTC. Translation gives CASSLSRDRDDGYTF.

This clone was seen only a few times. The chain employs TRBV7-8 and TRBJ1-5; D remains ambiguous. Per the germline V gene, CDR1 is SGHVS and CDR2 is FQNEAQ. Between the trimmed V and J ends, which lost 4 bases and 4 bases, there was a span of 8 bases. The CDR3 runs to 13 residues. The CDR3 loop is CASSSGTNQPQHF. DNA for the CDR3: TGTGCCAGCAGCTCTGGTACGAATCAGCCCCAGCATTTT.

The chain recombines TRBV30 with TRBJ1-4; tentatively, D is TRBD1 (5 bases). Germline V gives CDR1 GTSNPN, CDR2 SVGIG (reference sequence). Trimming removed 3 bases at V and 10 bases at J, with 21 bases between. The CDR3 is 15 amino acids. The DNA for the CDR3 is TGTGCCTGGAGCCCCGGCCCGCATAACGGGGCAAAACTGTTTTTT. Protein: CAWSPGPHNGAKLFF.

V and J are TRBV18 and TRBJ1-6; 8 bases align to TRBD1. The CDR3 length is 17 residues. Germline assignment: CDR1 KGHSH and CDR2 LQKENI. V gave up 0 bases and J gave up 5 bases; unmatched junction bases: 6. The DNA for the CDR3 is TGTGCCAGCTCACCACCCGGACAGGGAGGCCATAATTCACCCCTCCACTTT. Its protein product is CASSPPGQGGHNSPLHF.

The V and J genes are TRBV7-9 and TRBJ1-1, with TRBD1 matching over 8 bases. The J segment lost 8 bases and the V segment lost 4 bases, leaving 9 bases of the junction unmatched. Germline values: CDR1 SEHNR, CDR2 FQNEAQ (reference sequence). The CDR3 has 14 residues. CDR3: CASSSFTGGKEAFF. CDR3 DNA sequence: TGTGCCAGCAGCTCGTTTACAGGGGGTAAGGAAGCTTTCTTT.

This clone was picked up a small number of times. The chain couples TRBV5-1 to TRBJ2-1; TRBD2 matches at 10 bases. Germline CDR1 and CDR2: SGHRS and YFSETQ. The CDR3 contains 16 residues. V lost 1 base to trimming and J lost 4 bases; unmatched junction nucleotides: 5. CDR3 in amino acids: CASSLSGTSAYNEQFF. CDR3 DNA sequence: TGCGCCAGCAGCTTGAGTGGGACTAGCGCATACAATGAGCAGTTCTTC.

The V and J genes are TRBV2 and TRBJ1-2; D may be TRBD1 (5 bases). V shed 4 bases and J shed 8 bases, with 8 bases lying between them. From germline, CDR1 is SNHLY and CDR2 FYNNEI. The CDR3 is made up of 11 amino acids. The CDR3 spells CASSAGNGYTF. CDR3 nucleotides: TGTGCCAGCAGTGCAGGGAACGGCTACACCTTC.

The rearrangement links TRBV9 to TRBJ2-5; D assignment may be TRBD1 or TRBD2 (5 bases each). Trimming left V 2 bases short and J 5 bases short, with 13 bases between. CDR3 size: 14 residues. Germline values: CDR1 SGDLS, CDR2 YYNGEE. This chain's CDR3 is CASSVGPPRETQYF. In nucleotides, the CDR3 is TGTGCCAGCAGCGTGGGACCCCCCCGGGAGACCCAGTACTTC.

This clone was seen more than once but under ten times. J is TRBJ1-2 and V is TRBV7-2, with 9 nucleotides matching TRBD1. Germline values: CDR1 SGHTA, CDR2 FQGNSA. This CDR3 has 15 amino acids. The V segment lost 4 bases and the J segment 4 bases; nucleotides outside the gene matches: 7. The CDR3 is CASSSGQGRLYGYTF. CDR3 in DNA: TGTGCCAGCAGCTCAGGACAGGGGAGGCTCTATGGCTACACCTTC.

The chain recombines TRBV7-8 with TRBJ2-7; no reliable D call. Trimming removed 1 base at V and 2 bases at J, with 12 bases between. This CDR3 has 15 residues. Germline V lookup: CDR1 SGHVS, CDR2 FQNEAQ. CDR3 residues: CASSLGALGPYEQYF. CDR3 nucleotides: TGTGCCAGCAGCTTAGGGGCCCTAGGACCCTACGAGCAGTACTTC.

There are a few counts of this clone. The same CDR3 also results from other DNA sequences found in this sample. The rearrangement uses TRBV7-9 and TRBJ2-7; D is undetermined. The length of the CDR3 is 14 residues. CDR1 SEHNR and CDR2 FQNEAQ come from the germline V gene (reference sequence). V dropped 1 base and J dropped 2 bases, with 9 bases sitting between them. CDR3 residues: CASSLVPGPYEQYF. The CDR3 DNA reads TGTGCCAGCAGCTTAGTTCCCGGGCCCTACGAGCAGTACTTC. Filled out from reference TRBV7-9 and TRBJ2-7, the complete variable domain reads DTGVSQNPRHKITKRGQNVTFRCDPISEHNRLYWYRQTLGQGPEFLTYFQNEAQLEKSRLLSDRFSAERPKGSFSTLEIQRTEQGDSAMYLCASSLVPGPYEQYFGPGTRLTVT.

In its sample, this clone was seen a few times. The chain links TRBV2 to TRBJ1-2; 8 nucleotides line up with TRBD1. J was trimmed by 8 bases and V by 7 bases; bases with no gene match: 12. CDR1 SNHLY and CDR2 FYNNEI come from the germline V gene. This CDR3 has 14 amino acids. CDR3 DNA: TGTGCCAGCACCCTGAACAGGGGGTCAGGAGGCTACACCTTC. This sequence encodes CASTLNRGSGGYTF. Drawing the rest from reference TRBV2 and TRBJ1-2, the complete variable domain is EPEVTQTPSHQVTQMGQEVILRCVPISNHLYFYWYRQILGQKVEFLVSFYNNEISEKSEIFDDQFSVERPDGSNFTLKIRSTKLEDSAMYFCASTLNRGSGGYTFGSGTRLTVV.

The V gene is TRBV18, the J gene TRBJ1-1; D not resolved. V was clipped by 1 base and J by 4 bases, with 13 bases between them. Germline V CDR1 and CDR2: KGHSH, LQKENI. The CDR3 runs to 15 residues. CDR3 nucleotides: TGTGCCAGCTCACCACGACTGGAGGAAAGCACTGAAGCTTTCTTT. Its protein product is CASSPRLEESTEAFF.